This T cell receptor (beta chain) derives from a study of OX40 agonist ivuxolimab in advanced cancers. The CDR3 has 16 amino acids. Trimming cost V 3 bases and J 0 bases, with 12 bases left between them. CDR1 is SGHNT, CDR2 YYREEE, per germline (reference sequence). Generated by immunoSEQ multiplex PCR, the TCRdb table keeps only in-frame clones and is missing some. Of about 33,000 clones detected, about nine tenths appear once; the ten largest clones hold 0.8% to 1%. This receptor was taken from an adult with an advanced solid tumor such as melanoma, head and neck, liver or kidney cancer. This rearrangement joins TRBV5-4 to TRBJ2-2; a possible D gene is TRBD2 (6 bases). This specimen consisted of CD4+ or CD8+ T cells sorted from blood, obtained in a trial of the OX40 agonist ivuxolimab. CDR3 region: CASSSSVRANTGELFF. Written as DNA, the CDR3 is TGTGCCAGCAGCTCTAGCGTTCGCGCGAACACCGGGGAGCTGTTTTTT. The full variable domain, with the rest looked up from reference TRBV5-4 and TRBJ2-2, is ETGVTQSPTHLIKTRGQQVTLRCSSQSGHNTVSWYQQALGQGPQFIFQYYREEENGRGNFPPRFSGLQFPNYSSELNVNALELDDSALYLCASSSSVRANTGELFFGEGSRLTVL.